The following is a T cell receptor beta chain sequence with its context. What it binds is unknown. The record originates from a study of shared clonotypes between healthy human individuals. Study findings and constraints: Non-shared clonotypes had lower generation probabilities than those shared by all four donors. Researchers found naive subsets generally carried larger estimated richness than memory subsets.

Germline loops: CDR1 ENHRY, CDR2 SYGVKD. The length of the CDR3 is 18 residues. The V end was cut by 6 bases, the J end by 6 bases, with 29 bases between. Clones were sequenced by immunoSEQ multiplex PCR, and TCRdb holds only the in-frame ones, with some missing. Counted here are a few hundred thousand clones, about nine tenths occurring once; the ten biggest clones make up roughly 15%. The sequencing sample was made of memory CD8+ T cells sorted from blood. Subset noted: CD45RO+ cells pooled with CCR7-negative TemRA cells. The TCR was taken from a man aged 18 to 35 in good health. This sequence joins TRBV10-3 and TRBJ2-5; tentative D call: TRBD1 (6 bases). CDR3 DNA: TGTGCCATCAGGTCAGACAGGTCCTCGACCAAAAAGAAAAAGACCCAGTACTTC. Its protein is CAIRSDRSSTKKKKTQYF.